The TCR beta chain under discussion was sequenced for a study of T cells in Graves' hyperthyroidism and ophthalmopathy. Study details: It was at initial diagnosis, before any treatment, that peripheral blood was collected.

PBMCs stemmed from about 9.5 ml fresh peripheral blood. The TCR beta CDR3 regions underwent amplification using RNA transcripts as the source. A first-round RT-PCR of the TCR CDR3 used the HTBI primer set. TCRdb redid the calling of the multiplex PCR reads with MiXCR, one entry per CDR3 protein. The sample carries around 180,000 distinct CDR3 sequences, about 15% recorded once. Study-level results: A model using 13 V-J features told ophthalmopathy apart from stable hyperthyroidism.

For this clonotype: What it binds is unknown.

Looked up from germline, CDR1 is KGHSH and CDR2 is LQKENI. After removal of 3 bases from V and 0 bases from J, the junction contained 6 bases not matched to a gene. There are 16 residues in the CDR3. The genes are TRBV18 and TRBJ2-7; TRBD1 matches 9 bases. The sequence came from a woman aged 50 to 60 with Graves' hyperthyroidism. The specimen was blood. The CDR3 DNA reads TGTGCCAGCTCACCTCCGGGACAGGGAACCTCCTACGAGCAGTACTTC. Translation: CASSPPGQGTSYEQYF.